A selection of T cell receptor beta chains follows, all from one sample in a study of T cells after yellow fever vaccination. TCRdb independently ran MiXCR on the 5' RACE reads; one entry per CDR3 protein. Of approximately 47,000 distinct CDR3 sequences in the sample, over 5.5% are singletons; the top ten hold about 10%. The sample was PBMCs, either bulk or a sorted T-cell subset (CD4+, CD8+, memory, or dextramer-sorted; not recorded which), taken 45 days after the yellow fever booster vaccination. The receptor set was obtained from a man aged 25-45 years who received the YFV17D yellow fever vaccine. Each CDR3 is given with its conserved first and last residue. Each record gives: V gene, J gene, clone size, D gene, CDR3 DNA, CDR3 protein. D genes are given only for firm matches. Clone size is shown for a subset of rows, as once, few, many or a class of expanded clone.

V: TRBV5-1; J: TRBJ2-5; size: NA; D: TRBD1; DNA: TGCGCCAGCAGGAGGGACAGGGAAAATGAGGGGCCCCAGTACTTC; CDR3: CASRRDRENEGPQYF
V: TRBV7-9; J: TRBJ2-7; size: many; D: NA; DNA: TGTGCCAGCAGCTTAAAGGACGACAGGAGGAGCGAGCAGTACTTC; CDR3: CASSLKDDRRSEQYF
V: TRBV6-5; J: TRBJ2-7; size: many; D: NA; DNA: TGTGCCAGCAGTTCAGGACGAGCCTACGAGCAGTACTTC; CDR3: CASSSGRAYEQYF
V: TRBV7-9; J: TRBJ2-7; size: many; D: TRBD1; DNA: TGTGCCAGCACCACATGGGACAGTGTCGGAGAGCAGTACTTC; CDR3: CASTTWDSVGEQYF
V: TRBV7-2; J: TRBJ2-4; size: many; D: TRBD2; DNA: TGTGCCAGCAGCTTGACTAGCGGGAGAGGGGCCAAAAACATTCAGTACTTC; CDR3: CASSLTSGRGAKNIQYF
V: TRBV20-1; J: TRBJ2-1; size: many; D: TRBD2; DNA: TGCAGTGCTAAACTAGCGGGGCCATCTGATGAGCAGTTCTTC; CDR3: CSAKLAGPSDEQFF
V: TRBV28; J: TRBJ2-7; size: many; D: NA; DNA: TGTGCCAGCAGTGATCAGGGGATCAACGAGCAGTACTTC; CDR3: CASSDQGINEQYF
V: TRBV20-1; J: TRBJ2-3; size: NA; D: TRBD2; DNA: TGCAGTGCTAGAGGGACTAGCGGGAGGGCCAGCACAGATACGCAGTATTTT; CDR3: CSARGTSGRASTDTQYF
V: TRBV3-1; J: TRBJ1-5; size: NA; D: NA; DNA: TGTGCCAGCAGCCAAGACGGACTATCTGGTCAGCCCCAGCATTTT; CDR3: CASSQDGLSGQPQHF
V: TRBV3-1; J: TRBJ2-3; size: many; D: NA; DNA: TGTGCCAGCTTTCTACAGGGCCAAAGCACAGATACGCAGTATTTT; CDR3: CASFLQGQSTDTQYF
V: TRBV7-2; J: TRBJ2-7; size: NA; D: TRBD2; DNA: TGTGCCAGCAGCACAACTAGTACTAGCGGCTACGAGCAGTACTTC; CDR3: CASSTTSTSGYEQYF
V: TRBV20-1; J: TRBJ2-1; size: many; D: TRBD2; DNA: TGCAGTGCGCCGGGACTAGCGGAGACTTACAATGAGCAGTTCTTC; CDR3: CSAPGLAETYNEQFF
V: TRBV11-2; J: TRBJ2-1; size: NA; D: NA; DNA: TGTGCCAGCAGCTTAGTGATGGCGACGTCAAGAAATGAGCAGTTCTTC; CDR3: CASSLVMATSRNEQFF
V: TRBV12-3/TRBV12-4; J: TRBJ2-1; size: many; D: TRBD2; DNA: TGTGCCAGCAGTTCGGGGGGGGAACAGTTCTTC; CDR3: CASSSGGEQFF
V: TRBV10-1; J: TRBJ2-3; size: few; D: NA; DNA: TGCGCCAGCCGCTCTAGCGCTGCAGATACGCAGTATTTT; CDR3: CASRSSAADTQYF
V: TRBV10-2; J: TRBJ2-2; size: few; D: NA; DNA: TGCGCCAGCAGTGAAACAGCCGCCGGGGAGCTGTTTTTT; CDR3: CASSETAAGELFF
V: TRBV2; J: TRBJ2-5; size: many; D: NA; DNA: TGTGCCAGCAGTGGACGGTACCAAGAGACCCAGTACTTC; CDR3: CASSGRYQETQYF
V: TRBV6-5; J: TRBJ2-1; size: few; D: NA; DNA: TGTGCCAGCAGTTTAGTAGGAAATGAGCAGTTCTTC; CDR3: CASSLVGNEQFF
V: TRBV7-7; J: TRBJ2-7; size: NA; D: NA; DNA: TGTGCCAGCAGCTTAGCGTCTGGGGGAGGTTGTGGCGAGCAGTACTTC; CDR3: CASSLASGGGCGEQYF
V: TRBV12-3/TRBV12-4; J: TRBJ2-1; size: many; D: TRBD2; DNA: TGTGCCAGCAGTTTAGGTAGCGGGACGGGCAATGAGCAGTTCTTC; CDR3: CASSLGSGTGNEQFF
V: TRBV29-1; J: TRBJ2-1; size: many; D: NA; DNA: TGCAGCGTTCTCGGAGGGAGCTCCTACAATGAGCAGTTCTTC; CDR3: CSVLGGSSYNEQFF
V: TRBV21-1; J: TRBJ2-5; size: NA; D: NA; DNA: TGTGCCAGCAGCGTGACTAGCGGGAGCTCAGGGACCCAGTACTTC; CDR3: CASSVTSGSSGTQYF
V: TRBV19; J: TRBJ2-2; size: many; D: NA; DNA: TGTGCCAGTAGTCTACAGGGAGTTACGACCGGGGAGCTGTTTTTT; CDR3: CASSLQGVTTGELFF
V: TRBV2; J: TRBJ1-5; size: few; D: NA; DNA: TGTGCCAGCAGAACAGGATTAGAACAGCCCCAGCATTTT; CDR3: CASRTGLEQPQHF
V: TRBV11-1; J: TRBJ2-1; size: NA; D: NA; DNA: TGTGCCAGCAGCTTAACCAGGGGTTTTGAGCAGTTCTTC; CDR3: CASSLTRGFEQFF